This is a list of T cell receptor beta chains from one sample in a study of blood T cell repertoires in COVID-19. The protocol was immunoSEQ multiplex PCR, while the TCRdb copy is restricted to in-frame clones and leaves out a portion. This sample has over 95,000 clones; around 88% occur once, and the top ten carry approximately 19%. Sequencing used peripheral blood. The receptors here all came from a human donor with acute or convalescent COVID-19. The donor label of this sample is uncertain. Each CDR3 is given with its conserved first and last residue. The D gene is left open where the match is weak. Clone size appears in some rows only: once, few, many, or a class for an expanded clone.

NA,TRBJ2-7,TRBD2,TRBV18,TGTGCCAGCTCACCAGGCGGGGGAGAGCAGTACTTC,CASSPGGGEQYF
NA,TRBJ1-1,TRBD1,TRBV12-3/TRBV12-4,TGTGCCAGCAGTTACAGGGGCGAAGGGGCTTTCTTT,CASSYRGEGAFF
NA,TRBJ1-1,NA,TRBV30,TGTGCCTGGACAGGAGGGAACACTGAAGCTTTCTTT,CAWTGGNTEAFF
NA,TRBJ2-7,TRBD2,TRBV18,TGTGCCAGCTCACCACCTAAGGGGGGACTAGCGGGAGTTCGGAACGAGCAGTACTTC,CASSPPKGGLAGVRNEQYF
NA,TRBJ1-6,TRBD1,TRBV28,TGTGCCAGCAGTTTAGGGGACAGGGCGGTTCCACCCCTCCACTTT,CASSLGDRAVPPLHF
NA,TRBJ2-7,TRBD1,TRBV28,TGTGCCAGCAGTTTTCGGGACAGGGTCCGGTACGAGCAGTACTTC,CASSFRDRVRYEQYF
NA,TRBJ2-7,NA,TRBV14,TGTGCCAGCAGCTCAGGACATTTAAGGCAGTACTTC,CASSSGHLRQYF
once,TRBJ2-3,NA,TRBV4-2,TGTGCCAGCAGCCAAGATCGGCGGGCGGAGGTGGACACAGATACGCAGTATTTT,CASSQDRRAEVDTDTQYF
NA,TRBJ2-7,TRBD1,TRBV19,TGTGCCAGTAGTATTGCGGGACAGGGTTCTGTGGAGCAGTACTTC,CASSIAGQGSVEQYF
NA,TRBJ1-5,TRBD1,TRBV28,TGTGCCAGCAGTGCCTGGATGGACAGGGGGCGTAGGGGACAGCCCCAGCATTTT,CASSAWMDRGRRGQPQHF
NA,TRBJ2-1,TRBD2,TRBV9,TGTGCCAGCAGCGTAGCTTTGGCGGGGGGCCGAGATGAGCAGTTCTTC,CASSVALAGGRDEQFF
once,TRBJ2-5,TRBD1,TRBV2,TGTGCCAGCAGTGAAGCGTTAGGGGGCGGAGAGACCCAGTACTTC,CASSEALGGGETQYF
NA,TRBJ1-1,NA,TRBV18,TGTGCCAGCTCACCCCTTCGGGGAGGTGAAGCTTTCTTT,CASSPLRGGEAFF
NA,TRBJ1-3,TRBD1,TRBV6-6,TGTGCCAGCAGTCGTTACACGGGACAGGGAACTGGAAACACCATATATTTT,CASSRYTGQGTGNTIYF
NA,TRBJ1-1,NA,TRBV3-1/TRBV3-2,TGTGCCAGCAGCCTCAGGGGAGGGATGCCTGAAGCTTTCTTT,CASSLRGGMPEAFF
NA,TRBJ1-5,NA,TRBV5-1,TGCGCCAGCAGCTTGGCCCCGTTGGGGGGAGATCAGCCCCAGCATTTT,CASSLAPLGGDQPQHF
NA,TRBJ1-2,TRBD1,TRBV19,TGTGCCAGTAGTAATACGGGACAGGGCCTTAACTATGGCTACACCTTC,CASSNTGQGLNYGYTF
NA,TRBJ2-5,TRBD1,TRBV7-2,TGTGCCAGCAGCCCACGGGACAGGGGCGATAAGACCCAGTACTTC,CASSPRDRGDKTQYF
NA,TRBJ1-2,TRBD1,TRBV19,TGTGCCAGTAGCCGACAGGGGTCGAGCTATGGCTACACCTTC,CASSRQGSSYGYTF
NA,TRBJ1-2,NA,TRBV2,TGTGCCAGCAGGGGACAAGGCTATGGCTACACCTTC,CASRGQGYGYTF
NA,TRBJ1-2,TRBD1,TRBV28,TGTGCCAGCAGTCCGACGGACAGGCCGGGCCTTGGCTACACCTTC,CASSPTDRPGLGYTF
NA,TRBJ2-3,NA,TRBV15,TGTGCCACCCAACGGGCGGCGGGAGATACGCAGTATTTT,CATQRAAGDTQYF
NA,TRBJ1-1,NA,TRBV5-8,TGTGCCAGCAGTTTGAATACGGCAGGGAACACTGAAGCTTTCTTT,CASSLNTAGNTEAFF
NA,TRBJ1-5,NA,TRBV6-6,TGTGCCAGCACCCCTGTCGTAACGGGTAATCAGCCCCAGCATTTT,CASTPVVTGNQPQHF
NA,TRBJ1-1,TRBD1,TRBV7-9,TGTGCCAGCAGCTTACAGGGGGGCACTGAAGCTTTCTTT,CASSLQGGTEAFF
few,TRBJ2-5,TRBD2,TRBV19,TGTGCCACTTCGACTAGCGTCTTCGAGACCCAGTACTTC,CATSTSVFETQYF
NA,TRBJ2-5,NA,TRBV9,TGTGCCAGCAGCGGGGGCATGGGTATGGGTCAAGAGACCCAGTACTTC,CASSGGMGMGQETQYF
NA,TRBJ2-4,NA,TRBV19,TGTGCCAGTAGTGTCACGGGAGCCAAAAACATTCAGTACTTC,CASSVTGAKNIQYF
NA,TRBJ1-5,TRBD1,TRBV18,TGTGCCAGCTCACCTTATACAGGGGGCGGTCAGCCCCAGCATTTT,CASSPYTGGGQPQHF
NA,TRBJ1-5,NA,TRBV9,TGTGCCAGCAGCGTAGGATGGGACTCCAATCAGCCCCAGCATTTT,CASSVGWDSNQPQHF
NA,TRBJ1-5,NA,TRBV7-2,TGTGCCAGCAGCTTAGGGCGGCTGCAGAATCAGCCCCAGCATTTT,CASSLGRLQNQPQHF
NA,TRBJ2-7,TRBD1,TRBV19,TGTGCCAGTAGCTCGGGACAGGGACGGGTCGAGCAGTACTTC,CASSSGQGRVEQYF
NA,TRBJ1-5,TRBD1,TRBV7-9,TGTGCCAGCAGCTTGGGACAGGGCGGGAGTCAGCCCCAGCATTTT,CASSLGQGGSQPQHF
NA,TRBJ1-6,TRBD1,TRBV10-3,TGTGCCATCAGTGATTGGGGACAGGGCGAATCACCCCTCCACTTT,CAISDWGQGESPLHF
NA,TRBJ1-1,TRBD1,TRBV5-1,TGCGCCAGCAGCCTGGGGACAGAGAACACTGAAGCTTTCTTT,CASSLGTENTEAFF
NA,TRBJ1-6,NA,TRBV5-6,TGTGCCAGCAGCTTGGTCAAGGGGTATAATTCACCCCTCCACTTT,CASSLVKGYNSPLHF
NA,TRBJ2-5,NA,TRBV7-6,TGTGCCACCCAGCTTAGTAGAGGGCTGGGAGAGACCCAGTACTTC,CATQLSRGLGETQYF
NA,TRBJ2-6,NA,TRBV5-4,TGTGCCAGCAGCTTTATTAGTAGCTCTGGGGCCAACGTCCTGACTTTC,CASSFISSSGANVLTF
NA,TRBJ2-1,TRBD2,TRBV3-1/TRBV3-2,TGTGCCAGCAGCCAAGCAGCGGGAGTCTACAATGAGCAGTTCTTC,CASSQAAGVYNEQFF
NA,TRBJ1-2,TRBD1,TRBV6-5,TGTGCCAGCATGGACGGCAGGGGGCGCCGTTATGGCTACACCTTC,CASMDGRGRRYGYTF
once,TRBJ1-4,NA,TRBV6-5,TGTGCCAGCCGGACACCAACTAATGAAAAACTGTTTTTT,CASRTPTNEKLFF
NA,TRBJ1-2,NA,TRBV5-8,TGTGCCAGCAGCTTTTCTAGGGGGAGAAACTATGGCTACACCTTC,CASSFSRGRNYGYTF
NA,TRBJ1-4,TRBD1,TRBV6-5,TGTGCCAGCAGTTACTCCGGGACAGGGGGTGAAAAACTGTTTTTT,CASSYSGTGGEKLFF
once,TRBJ1-3,NA,TRBV6-6,TGTGCCAGCAGCTCGGGAGTTAACACCATATATTTT,CASSSGVNTIYF
NA,TRBJ2-5,NA,TRBV20-1,TGCAGTGCTAAGCAGACCCAGTACTTC,CSAKQTQYF